One sample yielded the 20 T cell receptor beta chains listed below, sequenced in a study of beta chain features in type 1 diabetes. Every bit of the isolated RNA underwent reverse transcription, so sequencing read expressed TCRB transcripts. Sequencing used immunoSEQ multiplex PCR; TCRdb keeps in-frame clones, though not all of them. The sample holds over 200,000 clones, roughly a tenth seen once. Points from the study as a whole: Type 1 diabetes patients showed a moderate but significant shortening of TCRB CDR3s in all four CD4+ subsets.

No antigen has been assigned to these receptors. Source material: naive CD4+ T cells from blood. The receptors derive from a young man with type 1 diabetes.

In this sample, this clone turned up a few times. The DNA for the CDR3 is TGTGCCAGCAGGCTAACAGGCACCTATGGCTACACCTTC. This gives the protein CASRLTGTYGYTF. The chain carries TRBV6-5 and TRBJ1-2; tentatively, D is TRBD1 (5 bases). Germline V gene data show CDR1 as MNHEY and CDR2 as SVGAGI. The CDR3 extends over 13 amino acids. Trimming shortened V by 6 bases and J by 4 bases, and 12 bases separated the two germline ends.

This chain joins TRBV5-1 and TRBJ2-3, with a weak D call TRBD2 (6 bases). Germline-derived CDR1 and CDR2 are SGHRS and YFSETQ. The V gene lost 6 bases and the J gene lost 1 base, with 15 bases spanning the gap. This CDR3 region has 15 residues. The CDR3 sequence: CASTRGTLGTDTQYF. CDR3 in DNA: TGCGCCAGCACCCGGGGGACCCTCGGCACAGATACGCAGTATTTT.

This chain connects TRBV6-5 to TRBJ2-3; 15 positions agree with TRBD2. Germline assignment: CDR1 MNHEY and CDR2 SVGAGI. The CDR3 runs to 15 residues. The V gene end was trimmed by 5 bases and the J gene end by 6 bases; junction bases not matched to a gene: 3. The CDR3 region is CASSGTSGGWDTQYF. The CDR3 nucleotides read TGTGCCAGCAGTGGGACTAGCGGGGGGTGGGATACGCAGTATTTT.

The V gene is TRBV4-3, the J gene TRBJ2-7, with 7 positions matching TRBD2. Germline V gives CDR1 LGHNA, CDR2 YSLEER. The CDR3 consists of 15 residues. J lost 2 bases, V lost 0 bases, and 4 bases had no gene match. Here the CDR3 DNA reads TGCGCCAGCAGCCAAGACGGCGGGGGACCCTACGAGCAGTACTTC. Its protein product is CASSQDGGGPYEQYF.

This sequence joins TRBV28 and TRBJ2-3; D is uncertain. Germline CDR1 and CDR2: MDHEN and SYDVKM. The CDR3 runs 15 residues. V lost 2 bases to trimming and J lost 6 bases, with 15 bases between them. As DNA, the CDR3 is TGTGCCAGCAGTTTAGAGGTGGATGAAACGGATACGCAGTATTTT. Translation: CASSLEVDETDTQYF.

This clone was seen a few times. The chain links TRBV7-9 to TRBJ1-5, with a weak D call TRBD1 (5 bases). The length of the CDR3 is 14 residues. CDR1 is SEHNR and CDR2 is FQNEAQ in the germline V gene (reference sequence). V lost 6 bases to trimming and J lost 0 bases, with 9 bases between them. The CDR3 DNA reads as TGTGCCAGCAGTTTGGACATTAGCAATCAGCCCCAGCATTTT. It codes for CASSLDISNQPQHF.

V is TRBV4-2 and J is TRBJ1-2, with a tentative D call TRBD1 (5 bases). The V gene lost 0 bases and the J gene lost 4 bases, with 18 bases spanning the gap. The CDR3 totals 17 residues. Per the germline V gene, CDR1 is LGHNA and CDR2 is YNFKEQ. The CDR3 sequence: CASSQDLVQGGAYGYTF. Written as DNA, the CDR3 is TGTGCCAGCAGCCAAGATCTGGTCCAGGGAGGAGCCTATGGCTACACCTTC.

This clone was recorded a few times. V and J are TRBV4-3 and TRBJ2-7; the D gene is possibly TRBD1 (6 bases). V dropped 0 bases and J dropped 2 bases, with 14 bases sitting between them. Germline assignment: CDR1 LGHNA and CDR2 YSLEER. The CDR3 is 16 amino acids. DNA of the CDR3: TGCGCCAGCAGCCAAGATCTAAGGGACACCCCCTACGAGCAGTACTTC. Encoded protein: CASSQDLRDTPYEQYF.

CDR3 nucleotide sequence: TGTGCCAGCAGCTTAACGGGGGGGAGCACCGGGGAGCTGTTTTTT. Its translation: CASSLTGGSTGELFF. V and J are TRBV7-9 and TRBJ2-2; the match to TRBD2 covers 8 bases. The germline gives CDR1 SEHNR, CDR2 FQNEAQ (reference sequence). J was trimmed by 4 bases and V by 2 bases; bases with no gene match: 3. This CDR3 contains 15 residues.

This clone turned up a few times. The chain has TRBV7-9 and TRBJ1-5; TRBD1 is a possible D gene (5 bases). V was shortened by 3 bases and J by 0 bases, with 15 bases between the two germline ends. Germline loops: CDR1 SEHNR, CDR2 FQNEAQ (reference sequence). CDR3 length: 17 residues. The DNA of the CDR3 is TGTGCCAGCAGCTTTGTGAAAGGGGCCTATAGCAATCAGCCCCAGCATTTT. This codes for CASSFVKGAYSNQPQHF.

This clone was counted only a few times. The chain is built from TRBV9 and TRBJ1-2, with no clear D. CDR1 SGDLS and CDR2 YYNGEE come from the germline V gene. Trimming took 1 base from V and 0 from J, leaving 10 bases between them. The CDR3 runs to 15 residues. This chain's CDR3 is CASSVSTGTNYGYTF. The CDR3 region has the DNA TGTGCCAGCAGCGTATCAACCGGTACTAACTATGGCTACACCTTC.

V usage is TRBV7-9 and J usage is TRBJ2-7; tentatively, D is TRBD1 (6 bases). The germline V gene encodes CDR1 SEHNR and CDR2 FQNEAQ (reference sequence). The CDR3 covers 15 residues. V was pared by 5 bases and J by 1 base, with 15 bases between. The DNA of the CDR3 is TGTGCCAGCAGCGCCCGGGGACACAGTTCCTACGAGCAGTACTTC. This codes for CASSARGHSSYEQYF. The complete variable domain, with remaining parts taken from reference TRBV7-9 and TRBJ2-7, reads DTGVSQNPRHKITKRGQNVTFRCDPISEHNRLYWYRQTLGQGPEFLTYFQNEAQLEKSRLLSDRFSAERPKGSFSTLEIQRTEQGDSAMYLCASSARGHSSYEQYFGPGTRLTVT.

This clone has just a few counts. The J gene is TRBJ2-7, the V gene TRBV14, with 9 bases matching TRBD1. V dropped 4 bases and J dropped 7; count of bases not matched to a gene: 5. The germline CDR1 and CDR2 sequences are SGHDN and FVKESK. The CDR3 totals 13 residues. The chain's CDR3 is CASSRDRALEQYF. The DNA for the CDR3 is TGTGCCAGCAGCCGGGACAGGGCCCTGGAGCAGTACTTC.

The chain joins TRBV27 to TRBJ2-5; 12 bases are a match to TRBD1. V shed 5 bases, J shed 5 bases, and the junction held 9 bases outside the gene matches. Per germline, CDR1 MNHEY and CDR2 SMNVEV (reference sequence). The length of the CDR3 is 16 residues. This CDR3 reads CASSTTGTGGFETQYF. CDR3 in DNA: TGTGCCAGCAGTACCACCGGGACAGGGGGCTTTGAGACCCAGTACTTC.

Comments on this clone: Other DNA sequences within the sample encode an identical CDR3. The chain recombines TRBV29-1 with TRBJ2-5; 8 nucleotides line up with TRBD2. With V trimmed by 6 bases and J by 5 bases, 5 bases remained unmatched. Germline V CDR1 and CDR2: SQVTM, ANQGSEA. This CDR3 comprises 12 residues. This CDR3 is CSVLGGEETQYF. For the CDR3, the DNA is TGCAGCGTGCTCGGGGGGGAGGAGACCCAGTACTTC.

The V gene is TRBV11-1, the J gene TRBJ1-1; 8 nucleotides agree with TRBD1. Germline trimming cut 1 base from V and 11 bases from J; bases unmatched to any gene: 3. The CDR3 length is 12 residues. Germline V gives CDR1 SGHAT, CDR2 FQDESV (reference sequence). The CDR3 loop reads CASSLGTGPAFF. For the CDR3, the DNA is TGTGCCAGCAGCTTAGGGACAGGGCCGGCTTTCTTT.

The chain links TRBV7-2 to TRBJ1-6; D is ambiguous. Germline assignment: CDR1 SGHTA and CDR2 FQGNSA. This CDR3 comprises 14 residues. Trimming removed 2 bases from V and 11 bases from J, with 13 bases in between. The CDR3 reads CASSLSGPGTPLHF. The DNA of the CDR3 is TGTGCCAGCAGCTTAAGCGGCCCGGGGACACCCCTCCACTTT.

This clone appeared a few times. This chain connects TRBV29-1 to TRBJ1-1; possibly TRBD1 for D (5 bases). CDR3 length: 12 residues. Trimming shortened V by 2 bases and J by 10 bases, and 14 bases separated the two germline ends. CDR1 and CDR2 (germline): SQVTM, ANQGSEA. CDR3: CSVEIQIRGAFF. The CDR3, as DNA: TGCAGCGTTGAAATACAAATTAGGGGAGCTTTCTTT.

In regard to this clone: Within the sample, other DNA sequences also encode this same CDR3. The CDR3 bases are TGTGCCAGCAGTCCAGGGGGACAAGAGACCCAGTACTTC. This gives the protein CASSPGGQETQYF. This chain uses TRBV28 with TRBJ2-5; 7 nucleotides line up with TRBD1. The CDR3 length is 13 residues. The germline V gene has CDR1 MDHEN and CDR2 SYDVKM. Trimming at V came to 5 bases and at J to 2 bases, leaving 2 bases not matched to a gene.

The gene calls are TRBV10-3 and TRBJ2-5; 8 bases agree with TRBD1. Unmatched junction bases numbered 8, after V lost 3 bases and J lost 5 bases. Germline V gene sequence: CDR1 ENHRY, CDR2 SYGVKD. The CDR3 totals 15 residues. The CDR3 DNA is TGTGCCATCAGTGATAGGACAGGGTGGCCGGAGACCCAGTACTTC. This gives the protein CAISDRTGWPETQYF.